Presented here are 9 T cell receptor beta chains from one specimen sequenced in a study of graft-versus-host responses after intestinal transplantation (dated by TCRdb to the early 2020s). Libraries were made using the immunoSEQ multiplex PCR assay. TCRdb limited this immuneACCESS table to in-frame rearrangements with V and J called. A share of clones is missing; checked studies link under half to unresolved V genes, and the rest is unexplained. The sample table records 50,000 to 80,000 clones; approximately 91% of these occur just once. The top ten clones comprise 1.5% to 2% of the sample. Their recognized antigens are unknown. The meaning of the sample's time point label: cells obtained before transplantation from donor or recipient. The sequencing used unstimulated CD8+ T cells sorted from spleen or lymph node cells, collected before transplant. The receptor set was obtained from a human donor who was the organ donor for an intestinal transplant.

This clone was seen only a few times. The chain links TRBV10-2 to TRBJ2-7, with a weak D call TRBD2 (6 bases). V gave up 6 bases and J gave up 4 bases, with 13 bases separating them. This CDR3 is built from 13 residues. Germline V CDR1 and CDR2: WSHSY, SAAADI. The CDR3 is CASRSAGSYEQYF. The DNA of the CDR3 is TGCGCCAGCAGGTCAGCGGGTAGTTACGAGCAGTACTTC.

This clone was counted a few times. The chain has TRBV18 and TRBJ1-2; D not certain. The CDR3 length is 17 residues. Between the trimmed V and J ends, which lost 4 bases and 8 bases, there was a span of 26 bases. CDR1 KGHSH and CDR2 LQKENI come from the germline V gene. Here the CDR3 reads CASSLLNREVPIKGYTF. CDR3 DNA sequence: TGTGCCAGCTCACTACTCAACCGGGAGGTACCGATCAAGGGCTACACCTTC. Full variable domain (missing parts from reference TRBV18 and TRBJ1-2): NAGVMQNPRHLVRRRGQEARLRCSPMKGHSHVYWYRQLPEEGLKFMVYLQKENIIDESGMPKERFSAEFPKEGPSILRIQQVVRGDSAAYFCASSLLNREVPIKGYTFGSGTRLTVV.

The V gene is TRBV27, the J gene TRBJ2-7; TRBD2 matches 10 bases. The V and J ends lost 3 bases and 2 bases, in that order; junction bases with no gene match: 10. This CDR3 is built from 17 residues. Germline lookup yields CDR1 MNHEY and CDR2 SMNVEV (reference sequence). CDR3 sequence (DNA): TGTGCCAGCAGTTTCGCTAGCGGGAGTCCCCTCACCTACGAGCAGTACTTC. This gives the protein CASSFASGSPLTYEQYF.

The gene calls are TRBV28 and TRBJ2-7; the D gene is possibly TRBD2 (6 bases). V lost 3 bases and J 5 bases, leaving 17 bases between the germline ends. Germline V gives CDR1 MDHEN, CDR2 SYDVKM. This CDR3 spans 15 amino acids. The CDR3 reads CASSLYREWLDEQYF. CDR3 bases: TGTGCCAGCAGTTTGTATCGGGAGTGGCTGGACGAGCAGTACTTC.

The genes are TRBV5-1 and TRBJ2-6; no firm D call. CDR3 length: 13 amino acids. V was trimmed by 7 bases and J by 0 bases, leaving 5 bases between them. CDR1 SGHRS and CDR2 YFSETQ come from the germline V gene. CDR3 coding DNA: TGCGCCAGCGGAGACTCTGGGGCCAACGTCCTGACTTTC. Translating it yields CASGDSGANVLTF.

The chain joins TRBV15 to TRBJ2-1; a weak D match, TRBD1 (6 bases). This CDR3 has 15 residues. V dropped 1 base and J dropped 8 bases, with 15 bases sitting between them. CDR1 LNHNV and CDR2 YYDKDF come from the germline V gene (reference sequence). CDR3 region: CATSRVRGSGHEQFF. CDR3 sequence (DNA): TGTGCCACCAGCAGAGTTAGGGGGAGTGGGCATGAGCAGTTCTTC.

The CDR3 reads CASSVTSGNILTDTQYF. Written as DNA, the CDR3 is TGTGCCAGCAGTGTGACTAGCGGGAACATTTTGACAGATACGCAGTATTTT. This rearrangement joins TRBV6-1 to TRBJ2-3, with 11 bases fitting TRBD2. Germline V gives CDR1 MNHNS, CDR2 SASEGT. J was trimmed by 3 bases and V by 4 bases; bases with no gene match: 9. This CDR3 comprises 17 residues.

The chain uses TRBV28 and TRBJ1-1; tentatively, D is TRBD1 (5 bases). The germline gives CDR1 MDHEN, CDR2 SYDVKM. V lost 2 bases and J lost 3, with 13 bases in between. The CDR3 contains 15 residues. In DNA form, the CDR3 reads TGTGCCAGCAGTTTACGGTGGCAGGGTGACACTGAAGCTTTCTTT. Translation gives CASSLRWQGDTEAFF.

The rearrangement joins TRBV2 to TRBJ1-2, with a tentative D call TRBD1 (6 bases). Germline CDR1 and CDR2: SNHLY and FYNNEI. Between the trimmed V and J ends, which lost 4 bases and 3 bases, there was a span of 15 bases. The CDR3 contains 15 residues. CDR3 coding DNA: TGTGCCAGCAGTGGGGGGCGGCAGGGGTACTATGGCTACACCTTC. Translating it yields CASSGGRQGYYGYTF.